This entry describes one T cell receptor (beta chain). Its target is not known. V shed 2 bases, J shed 13 bases, and the junction held 8 bases outside the gene matches. The CDR3 is 12 amino acids. Looked up from germline, CDR1 is SGHTA and CDR2 is FQGNSA. These data are taken from a study of T cell repertoires in cytomegalovirus infection. Study context: CMV infection plus the matching HLA type was flagged by public TCR beta signatures. Study observations and caveats: Dominating the ex vivo response were HLA-C-restricted CMV-specific TCR beta clonotypes.

MiXCR, applied by TCRdb to the reads, yields one record per CDR3 protein. The sample consists of 150,000 to 200,000 distinct CDR3 sequences, under 30% of them appearing once. The chain carries TRBV7-2 and TRBJ2-7; TRBD2 agrees at 7 bases. The TCR comes from a human donor in good health (CMV status not recorded). Some clones in this sample may be carry-over from other donors' samples. Source material: PBMCs. The CDR3 reads CASSLSMGLLYF. The CDR3 nucleotides read TGTGCCAGCAGCTTAAGTATGGGACTACTATACTTC.